The clone carrying this T cell receptor beta chain was seen a few times. What it recognizes is unknown. The record originates from a study of early T cells in non-severe SARS-CoV-2 infection. Turning to the study itself: Investigators sequenced bulk RNA drawn from unsorted whole blood, and chains remained unpaired. Study results and caveats: VDJdb matching favored anti-spike CD8 responses, missing private and CD4 specificities.

Individually, cDNA molecules had unique molecular identifiers attached to them. TCRdb analysed the 5' RACE reads with MiXCR anew, one entry per CDR3 protein. The data show tens of thousands of distinct CDR3 sequences, with 12% seen just once and over 6.5% held by the top ten. V dropped 4 bases and J dropped 1; count of bases not matched to a gene: 5. Germline CDR1 is SGDLS and CDR2 is YYNGEE. The CDR3 totals 14 residues. The chain has TRBV9 and TRBJ2-7, with TRBD2 identical over 7 bases. The receptor was derived from an adult who was a healthcare worker with PCR-confirmed SARS-CoV-2 infection or an uninfected control (not recorded which). The source material was whole blood. The CDR3 DNA reads as TGTGCCAGCAGCCCGGGAGGTAGATCCTACGAGCAGTACTTC. Amino acid sequence: CASSPGGRSYEQYF.